A selection of T cell receptor beta chains follows, all from one sample in a study of response to subunit inactivated influenza vaccine. TCRdb itself ran the RT-PCR reads through MiXCR, one entry per CDR3 protein. The sample carries about 650,000 distinct CDR3 sequences, roughly 15% recorded once. The starting material was PBMCs from blood, obtained less than 15 days before vaccination. These receptors were taken from a man aged 45-60 years who received an inactivated influenza vaccine. CDR3s include the opening cysteine and the closing phenylalanine or tryptophan. A D gene is named only where the DNA matches it firmly. Rows give clone size only sometimes, using once, few, many, or a class for an expanded clone.

v_call: TRBV6-2/TRBV6-3
clone_size: few
d_call: TRBD1
j_call: TRBJ1-6
cdr3_aa: CASSRSSGTANSPLHF
cdr3_nt: TGTGCCAGCAGTCGCTCCTCCGGGACAGCCAATTCACCCCTCCACTTT

v_call: TRBV12-3/TRBV12-4
clone_size: -
d_call: -
j_call: TRBJ2-5
cdr3_aa: CGSSFRSQETQYF
cdr3_nt: TGTGGCAGCAGTTTTAGGAGCCAAGAGACCCAGTACTTC

v_call: TRBV28
clone_size: few
d_call: -
j_call: TRBJ2-7
cdr3_aa: CASSSLYYEQYF
cdr3_nt: TGTGCCAGCAGTTCCCTATACTACGAGCAGTACTTC

v_call: TRBV4-3
clone_size: -
d_call: -
j_call: TRBJ2-7
cdr3_aa: CASSQDWQVRSYEQYF
cdr3_nt: TGCGCCAGCAGCCAAGATTGGCAGGTACGCAGCTACGAGCAGTACTTC

v_call: TRBV3-1
clone_size: few
d_call: -
j_call: TRBJ1-1
cdr3_aa: CASSHRGLNTEAFF
cdr3_nt: TGTGCCAGCAGCCACAGGGGACTGAACACTGAAGCTTTCTTT

v_call: TRBV4-3
clone_size: few
d_call: TRBD1
j_call: TRBJ1-4
cdr3_aa: CASSPGQGYNEKLFF
cdr3_nt: TGCGCCAGCAGCCCCGGACAGGGCTATAATGAAAAACTGTTTTTT

v_call: TRBV5-1
clone_size: -
d_call: -
j_call: TRBJ2-7
cdr3_aa: CASSFSAGESYEQYF
cdr3_nt: TGCGCCAGCAGCTTCAGTGCGGGTGAATCCTACGAGCAGTACTTC

v_call: TRBV5-6
clone_size: -
d_call: TRBD1
j_call: TRBJ1-1
cdr3_aa: CASSVDRVNTEAFF
cdr3_nt: TGTGCCAGCAGCGTGGACAGGGTGAACACTGAAGCTTTCTTT

v_call: TRBV6-1
clone_size: many
d_call: TRBD2
j_call: TRBJ2-2
cdr3_aa: CASSETSGITGELFF
cdr3_nt: TGTGCCAGCAGTGAGACTAGCGGTATTACCGGGGAGCTGTTTTTT

v_call: TRBV5-1
clone_size: -
d_call: -
j_call: TRBJ1-1
cdr3_aa: CASSLDRPGGTEAFF
cdr3_nt: TGCGCCAGCAGCTTGGATCGTCCGGGTGGAACTGAAGCTTTCTTT

v_call: TRBV7-2
clone_size: few
d_call: TRBD2
j_call: TRBJ2-7
cdr3_aa: CASSLGQVAGNEQYF
cdr3_nt: TGTGCCAGCAGCTTAGGTCAGGTAGCGGGAAACGAGCAGTACTTC

v_call: TRBV7-3
clone_size: -
d_call: TRBD1
j_call: TRBJ1-1
cdr3_aa: CASSQGVDTEAFF
cdr3_nt: TGTGCCAGCAGTCAGGGGGTTGACACTGAAGCTTTCTTT

v_call: TRBV10-1
clone_size: -
d_call: TRBD1
j_call: TRBJ2-7
cdr3_aa: CASSGPGGEQYF
cdr3_nt: TGCGCCAGCAGTGGCCCAGGGGGCGAGCAGTACTTC

v_call: TRBV9
clone_size: few
d_call: -
j_call: TRBJ2-1
cdr3_aa: CASSASGTPNNEQFF
cdr3_nt: TGTGCCAGCAGCGCCTCCGGGACACCGAACAATGAGCAGTTCTTC

v_call: TRBV20-1
clone_size: -
d_call: -
j_call: TRBJ2-5
cdr3_aa: CSEAGVIGAQYF
cdr3_nt: TGCAGTGAGGCCGGGGTGATAGGGGCCCAGTACTTC

v_call: TRBV5-6
clone_size: -
d_call: TRBD1
j_call: TRBJ2-5
cdr3_aa: CASSFWTGNKKTQYF
cdr3_nt: TGTGCCAGCAGCTTTTGGACAGGGAATAAAAAGACCCAGTACTTC

v_call: TRBV12-3/TRBV12-4
clone_size: -
d_call: TRBD2
j_call: TRBJ2-1
cdr3_aa: CASTSRSGGPGSYNEQFF
cdr3_nt: TGTGCCAGCACCTCAAGGAGCGGGGGGCCTGGCTCCTACAATGAGCAGTTCTTC

v_call: TRBV4-1
clone_size: -
d_call: -
j_call: TRBJ2-7
cdr3_aa: CASSQDRVREQYF
cdr3_nt: TGCGCCAGCAGCCAAGACAGGGTCCGCGAGCAGTACTTC

v_call: TRBV27
clone_size: many
d_call: -
j_call: TRBJ1-6
cdr3_aa: CASRSDSRSPLHF
cdr3_nt: TGTGCCAGCAGGTCGGACAGTAGGTCACCCCTCCACTTT

v_call: TRBV20-1
clone_size: -
d_call: -
j_call: TRBJ1-2
cdr3_aa: CSSGAGYGYTF
cdr3_nt: TGCAGTAGTGGGGCTGGCTATGGCTACACCTTC

v_call: TRBV6-5
clone_size: few
d_call: -
j_call: TRBJ1-1
cdr3_aa: CASSYSPGVVNTEAFF
cdr3_nt: TGTGCCAGCAGTTACTCTCCAGGGGTGGTGAACACTGAAGCTTTCTTT

v_call: TRBV7-2
clone_size: -
d_call: -
j_call: TRBJ2-1
cdr3_aa: CASSARRTLNNEQFF
cdr3_nt: TGTGCCAGCAGCGCCCGAAGGACGCTGAACAATGAGCAGTTCTTC

v_call: TRBV20-1
clone_size: -
d_call: TRBD2
j_call: TRBJ2-7
cdr3_aa: CSARVPSGLPYEQYF
cdr3_nt: TGCAGTGCTAGAGTCCCTAGCGGGCTTCCCTACGAGCAGTACTTC

v_call: TRBV25-1
clone_size: -
d_call: TRBD1
j_call: TRBJ2-1
cdr3_aa: CASFDRGGLHEQFF
cdr3_nt: TGTGCCAGCTTTGACAGGGGCGGGTTGCATGAGCAGTTCTTC

v_call: TRBV5-5
clone_size: -
d_call: -
j_call: TRBJ1-2
cdr3_aa: CASSLVALSYGYTF
cdr3_nt: TGTGCCAGCAGCTTGGTCGCACTGTCCTATGGCTACACCTTC

v_call: TRBV7-3
clone_size: -
d_call: TRBD1
j_call: TRBJ2-5
cdr3_aa: CASSLLDRGETQYF
cdr3_nt: TGTGCCAGCAGCTTATTGGACAGGGGAGAGACCCAGTACTTC

v_call: TRBV12-3/TRBV12-4
clone_size: few
d_call: -
j_call: TRBJ2-6
cdr3_aa: CASSLGDSGANVLTF
cdr3_nt: TGTGCCAGCAGTTTAGGAGACTCTGGGGCCAACGTCCTGACTTTC

v_call: TRBV4-1
clone_size: -
d_call: -
j_call: TRBJ2-3
cdr3_aa: CASGSGGRIPDTQYF
cdr3_nt: TGCGCCAGCGGGTCCGGGGGCCGAATACCGGATACGCAGTATTTT

v_call: TRBV7-6
clone_size: -
d_call: TRBD1
j_call: TRBJ2-3
cdr3_aa: CASSLAGRGLGDTQYF
cdr3_nt: TGTGCCAGCAGCTTAGCGGGCAGGGGGCTAGGAGATACGCAGTATTTT

v_call: TRBV11-1
clone_size: -
d_call: TRBD2
j_call: TRBJ2-1
cdr3_aa: CASSFLIPLGAGGNEQFF
cdr3_nt: TGTGCCAGCAGCTTCCTTATCCCCCTAGGCGCGGGGGGCAATGAGCAGTTCTTC

v_call: TRBV14
clone_size: -
d_call: -
j_call: TRBJ2-7
cdr3_aa: CASSRSLGSYEQYF
cdr3_nt: TGTGCCAGCAGCCGTAGTCTCGGCTCCTACGAGCAGTACTTC

v_call: TRBV6-1
clone_size: -
d_call: -
j_call: TRBJ2-3
cdr3_aa: CASSERGTDTQYF
cdr3_nt: TGTGCCAGCAGTGAACGGGGCACAGATACGCAGTATTTT

v_call: TRBV6-1
clone_size: -
d_call: -
j_call: TRBJ2-4
cdr3_aa: CASRAGAQKNIQYF
cdr3_nt: TGTGCCAGCAGGGCAGGGGCTCAGAAAAACATTCAGTACTTC

v_call: TRBV11-1
clone_size: many
d_call: TRBD1
j_call: TRBJ1-6
cdr3_aa: CASSFPTGRNSPLHF
cdr3_nt: TGTGCCAGCAGCTTCCCGACAGGGAGAAATTCACCCCTCCACTTT

v_call: TRBV15
clone_size: few
d_call: -
j_call: TRBJ1-1
cdr3_aa: CATSRESLEGVEAFF
cdr3_nt: TGTGCCACCAGCAGAGAGAGTTTGGAGGGGGTGGAAGCTTTCTTT

v_call: TRBV7-9
clone_size: few
d_call: -
j_call: TRBJ1-2
cdr3_aa: CASTDPTTSGVTF
cdr3_nt: TGTGCCAGCACCGACCCCACAACGTCGGGTGTTACCTTC